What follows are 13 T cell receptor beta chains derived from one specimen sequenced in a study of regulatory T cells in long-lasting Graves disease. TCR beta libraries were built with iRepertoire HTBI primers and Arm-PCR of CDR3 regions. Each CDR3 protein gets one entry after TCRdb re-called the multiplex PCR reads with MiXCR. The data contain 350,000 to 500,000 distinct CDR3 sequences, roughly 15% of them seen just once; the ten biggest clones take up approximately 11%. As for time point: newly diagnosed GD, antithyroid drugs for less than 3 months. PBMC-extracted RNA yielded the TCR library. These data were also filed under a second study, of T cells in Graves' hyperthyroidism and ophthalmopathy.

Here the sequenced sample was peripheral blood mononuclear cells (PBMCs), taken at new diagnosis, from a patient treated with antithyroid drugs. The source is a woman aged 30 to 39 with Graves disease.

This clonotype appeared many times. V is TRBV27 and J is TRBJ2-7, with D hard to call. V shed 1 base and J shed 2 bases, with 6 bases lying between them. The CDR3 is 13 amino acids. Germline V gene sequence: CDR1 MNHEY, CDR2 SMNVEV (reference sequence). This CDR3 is CASSLYPTYEQYF. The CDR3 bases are TGTGCCAGCAGTTTATATCCAACCTACGAGCAGTACTTC.

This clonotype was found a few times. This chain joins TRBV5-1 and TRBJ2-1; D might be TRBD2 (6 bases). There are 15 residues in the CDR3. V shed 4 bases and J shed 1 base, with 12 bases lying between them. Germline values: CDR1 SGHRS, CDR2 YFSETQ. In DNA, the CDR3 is TGCGCCAGCAGCCCGGGCGCGGGATCCTACAATGAGCAGTTCTTC. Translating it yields CASSPGAGSYNEQFF.

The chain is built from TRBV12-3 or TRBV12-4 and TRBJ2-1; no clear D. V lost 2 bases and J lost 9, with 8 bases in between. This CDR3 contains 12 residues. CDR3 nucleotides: TGTGCCAGCAGTTTACAATGGTCTGAGCAGTTCTTC. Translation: CASSLQWSEQFF.

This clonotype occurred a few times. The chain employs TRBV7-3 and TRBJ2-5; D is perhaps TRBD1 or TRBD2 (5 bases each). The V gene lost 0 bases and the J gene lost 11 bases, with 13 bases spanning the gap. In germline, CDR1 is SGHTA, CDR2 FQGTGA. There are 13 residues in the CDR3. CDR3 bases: TGTGCCAGCAGCTTAACCGGTGGGGGTTTTCAGTACTTC. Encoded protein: CASSLTGGGFQYF.

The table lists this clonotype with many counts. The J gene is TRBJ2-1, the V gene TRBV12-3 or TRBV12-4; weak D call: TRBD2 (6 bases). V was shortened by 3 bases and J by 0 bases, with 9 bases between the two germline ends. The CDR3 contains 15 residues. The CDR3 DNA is TGTGCCAGCAGTTTTAGCGGCCGCTCCTACAATGAGCAGTTCTTC. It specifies CASSFSGRSYNEQFF.

CDR3: CASRDRARNTIYF. The CDR3 bases are TGTGCCAGCAGGGACAGAGCTAGAAACACCATATATTTT. The chain employs TRBV7-2 and TRBJ1-3, with D perhaps matching TRBD1 (6 bases). The germline CDR1 and CDR2 sequences are SGHTA and FQGNSA. The CDR3 length is 13 residues. V lost 6 bases, J lost 5 bases, and 11 bases lay in between.

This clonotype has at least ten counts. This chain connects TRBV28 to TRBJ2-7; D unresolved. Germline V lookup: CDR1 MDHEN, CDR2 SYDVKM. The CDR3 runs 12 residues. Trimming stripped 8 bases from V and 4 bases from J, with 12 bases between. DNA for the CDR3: TGTGCCAGCTTCACGACGCAATACGAGCAGTACTTC. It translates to CASFTTQYEQYF. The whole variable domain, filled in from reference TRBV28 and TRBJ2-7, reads DVKVTQSSRYLVKRTGEKVFLECVQDMDHENMFWYRQDPGLGLRLIYFSYDVKMKEKGDIPEGYSVSREKKERFSLILESASTNQTSMYLCASFTTQYEQYFGPGTRLTVT.

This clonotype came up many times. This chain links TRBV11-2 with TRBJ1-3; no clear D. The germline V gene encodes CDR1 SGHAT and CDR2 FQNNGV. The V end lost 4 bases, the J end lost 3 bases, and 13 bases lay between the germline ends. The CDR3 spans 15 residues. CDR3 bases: TGTGCCAGCAGCTCGTCGGTACAGCGTGGAAACACCATATATTTT. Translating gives CASSSSVQRGNTIYF.

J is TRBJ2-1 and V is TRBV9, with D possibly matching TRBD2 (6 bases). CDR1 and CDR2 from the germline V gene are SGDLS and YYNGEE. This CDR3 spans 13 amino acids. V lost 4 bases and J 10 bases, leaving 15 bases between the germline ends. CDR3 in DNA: TGTGCCAGCAGCCCACCTCGAAGCGGGGAGCAGTTCTTC. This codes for CASSPPRSGEQFF.

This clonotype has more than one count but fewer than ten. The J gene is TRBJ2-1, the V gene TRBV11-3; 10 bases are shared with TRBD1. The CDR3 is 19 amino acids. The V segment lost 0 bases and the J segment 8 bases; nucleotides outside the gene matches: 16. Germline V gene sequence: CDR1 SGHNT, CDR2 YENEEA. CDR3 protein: CASSLDPGTGVISVDEQFF. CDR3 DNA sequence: TGTGCCAGCAGCTTAGACCCCGGGACAGGGGTGATTAGCGTTGATGAGCAGTTCTTC.

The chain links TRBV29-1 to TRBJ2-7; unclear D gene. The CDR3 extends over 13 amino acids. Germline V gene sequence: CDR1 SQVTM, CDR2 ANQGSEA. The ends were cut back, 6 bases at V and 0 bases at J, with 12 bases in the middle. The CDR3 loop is CSVAHQPSYEQYF. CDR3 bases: TGCAGCGTCGCGCATCAACCCTCCTACGAGCAGTACTTC.

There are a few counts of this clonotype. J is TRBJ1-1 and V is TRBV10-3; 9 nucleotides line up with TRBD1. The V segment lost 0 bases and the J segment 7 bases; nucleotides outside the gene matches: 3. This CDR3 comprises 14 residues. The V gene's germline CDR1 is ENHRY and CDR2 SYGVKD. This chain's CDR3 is CAISESGTGSEAFF. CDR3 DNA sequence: TGTGCCATCAGTGAGTCAGGGACAGGGAGTGAAGCTTTCTTT.

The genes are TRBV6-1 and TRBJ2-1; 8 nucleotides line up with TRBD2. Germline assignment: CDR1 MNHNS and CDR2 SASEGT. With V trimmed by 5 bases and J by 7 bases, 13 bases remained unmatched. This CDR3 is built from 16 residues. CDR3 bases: TGTGCCAGCAGTAGTTACCTGAGCGGGAGTTATAATGAGCAGTTCTTC. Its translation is CASSSYLSGSYNEQFF.